The next 6 T cell receptor beta chains were all read from a single sample in a study of blood T cell repertoires in COVID-19. Generated by immunoSEQ multiplex PCR, the TCRdb table keeps only in-frame clones and is missing some. There are some 31,000 clones in the sample; about 88% occur only once, and around 13% lies in the top ten. The source material was peripheral blood. These receptors came from a man between 70 and 80 years old with active COVID-19.

This chain links TRBV5-5 with TRBJ2-7, with D tentatively TRBD1 (6 bases). Germline values: CDR1 SGHKS, CDR2 YYEKEE (reference sequence). This CDR3 spans 14 amino acids. V lost 0 bases to trimming and J lost 3 bases, with 10 bases between them. The CDR3 sequence: CASSLGGQNYEQYF. The CDR3 nucleotides are TGTGCCAGCAGCTTGGGGGGGCAGAACTACGAGCAGTACTTC.

J is TRBJ2-5 and V is TRBV5-4; no definite D call. The CDR3 sequence is 14 residues long. V was clipped by 1 base and J by 5 bases, with 12 bases between them. The germline V gene encodes CDR1 SGHNT and CDR2 YYREEE (reference sequence). CDR3 amino acids: CASSLTAVSETQYF. In nucleotides, the CDR3 is TGTGCCAGCAGCTTGACCGCCGTAAGCGAGACCCAGTACTTC. Full variable domain (remainder filled in from reference TRBV5-4 and TRBJ2-5): ETGVTQSPTHLIKTRGQQVTLRCSSQSGHNTVSWYQQALGQGPQFIFQYYREEENGRGNFPPRFSGLQFPNYSSELNVNALELDDSALYLCASSLTAVSETQYFGPGTRLLVL.

With respect to this clone: Other nucleotide sequences in the sample specify the same CDR3. V is TRBV10-3 and J is TRBJ2-6; no firm D call. The CDR3 has 15 residues. V was clipped by 6 bases and J by 0 bases, with 9 bases between them. Looked up from germline, CDR1 is ENHRY and CDR2 is SYGVKD. The CDR3 loop is CAIRDTVSGANVLTF. CDR3 DNA sequence: TGTGCCATCAGAGATACAGTCTCTGGGGCCAACGTCCTGACTTTC.

This clone was counted a few times. V usage is TRBV3-1 (or the pseudogene TRBV3-2) and J usage is TRBJ2-6, with no clear D. The V end lost 3 bases, the J end lost 0 bases, and 15 bases lay between the germline ends. The germline gives CDR1 LGHDT, CDR2 YNNKEL (reference sequence). The CDR3 has 18 amino acids. The CDR3 here is CASSQIGTGFSGANVLTF. For the CDR3, the DNA is TGTGCCAGCAGCCAGATTGGAACGGGTTTCTCTGGGGCCAACGTCCTGACTTTC.

This clone was seen just once. The chain has TRBV19 and TRBJ1-1; D is perhaps TRBD1 (5 bases). This CDR3 spans 13 amino acids. The ends were cut back, 3 bases at V and 6 bases at J, with 11 bases in the middle. The V gene's germline CDR1 is LNHDA and CDR2 SQIVND (reference sequence). The CDR3 sequence is CASSMTWGAEAFF. CDR3 DNA sequence: TGTGCCAGTAGTATGACGTGGGGGGCTGAAGCTTTCTTT.

The chain couples TRBV10-3 to TRBJ2-7; 8 nucleotides align to TRBD1. This CDR3 contains 13 residues. J was trimmed by 4 bases and V by 6 bases; bases with no gene match: 5. Germline V gene sequence: CDR1 ENHRY, CDR2 SYGVKD. The CDR3 protein is CAIRAGGLYEQYF. The CDR3 DNA reads TGTGCCATCAGGGCAGGGGGCTTGTACGAGCAGTACTTC.